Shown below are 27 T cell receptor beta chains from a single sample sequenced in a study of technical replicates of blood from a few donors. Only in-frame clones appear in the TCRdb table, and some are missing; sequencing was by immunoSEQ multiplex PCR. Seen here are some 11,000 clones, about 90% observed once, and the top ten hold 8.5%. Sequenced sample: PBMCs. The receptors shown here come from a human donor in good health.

The CDR3 protein is CASSGGLGWGRDDTGELFF. The CDR3 DNA reads TGTGCCAGCAGTGGAGGCCTCGGGTGGGGCAGGGATGACACCGGGGAGCTGTTTTTT. The chain combines TRBV6-1 with TRBJ2-2; a possible D gene is TRBD1 (5 bases). This CDR3 region has 19 residues. Germline V gene lookup returns CDR1 MNHNS and CDR2 SASEGT. Trimming pared 4 bases from V and 3 bases from J, leaving 24 bases between.

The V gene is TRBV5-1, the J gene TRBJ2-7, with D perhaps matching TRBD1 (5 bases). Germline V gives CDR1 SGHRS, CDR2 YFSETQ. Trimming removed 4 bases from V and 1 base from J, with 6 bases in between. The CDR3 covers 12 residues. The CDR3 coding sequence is TGCGCCAGCAGCGGGGCATCCTACGAGCAGTACTTC. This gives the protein CASSGASYEQYF.

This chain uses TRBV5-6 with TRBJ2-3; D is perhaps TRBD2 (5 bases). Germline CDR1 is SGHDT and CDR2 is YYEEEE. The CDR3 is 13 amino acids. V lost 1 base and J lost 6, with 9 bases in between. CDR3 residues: CASSLSRGDTQYF. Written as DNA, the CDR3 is TGTGCCAGCAGCTTGTCCCGAGGGGATACGCAGTATTTT.

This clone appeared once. CDR3 sequence: CASSLGDRFQETQYF. Written as DNA, the CDR3 is TGCGCCAGCAGCTTGGGGGACAGGTTTCAAGAGACCCAGTACTTC. The chain carries TRBV5-1 and TRBJ2-5; 8 bases line up with TRBD1. This CDR3 is 15 amino acids long. J gave up 2 bases and V 0 bases, and 3 bases lay outside the gene matches. Germline lookup yields CDR1 SGHRS and CDR2 YFSETQ.

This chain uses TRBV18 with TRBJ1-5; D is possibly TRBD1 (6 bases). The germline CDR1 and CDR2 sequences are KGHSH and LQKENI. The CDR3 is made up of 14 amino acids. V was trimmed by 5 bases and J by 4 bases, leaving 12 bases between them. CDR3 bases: TGTGCCAGCTCAAAAACAGGGCTAAATCAGCCCCAGCATTTT. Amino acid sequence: CASSKTGLNQPQHF.

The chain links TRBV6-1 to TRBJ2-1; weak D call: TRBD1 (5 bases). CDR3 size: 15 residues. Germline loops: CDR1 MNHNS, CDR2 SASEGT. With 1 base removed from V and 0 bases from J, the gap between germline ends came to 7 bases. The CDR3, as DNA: TGTGCCAGCAGTGAAGTGCAGGGCTCCTACAATGAGCAGTTCTTC. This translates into CASSEVQGSYNEQFF.

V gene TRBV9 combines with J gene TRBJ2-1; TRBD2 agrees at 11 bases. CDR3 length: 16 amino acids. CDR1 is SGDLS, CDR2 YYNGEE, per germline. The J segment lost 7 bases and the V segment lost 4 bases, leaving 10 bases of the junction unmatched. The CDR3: CASSPRVSGRGNEQFF. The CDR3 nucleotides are TGTGCCAGCAGCCCCCGAGTTAGCGGGAGGGGGAATGAGCAGTTCTTC.

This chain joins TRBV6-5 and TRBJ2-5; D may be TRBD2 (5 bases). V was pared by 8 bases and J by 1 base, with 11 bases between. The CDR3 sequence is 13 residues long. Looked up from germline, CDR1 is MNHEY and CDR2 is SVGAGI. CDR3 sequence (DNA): TGTGCCAGCTTAGCGTCAGGCCAAGAGACCCAGTACTTC. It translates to CASLASGQETQYF.

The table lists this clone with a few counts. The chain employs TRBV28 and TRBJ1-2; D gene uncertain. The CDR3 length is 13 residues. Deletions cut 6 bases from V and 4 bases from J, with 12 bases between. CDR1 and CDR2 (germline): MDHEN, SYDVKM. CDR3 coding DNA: TGTGCCAGCAGCCCGGGCGGAGGCTATGGCTACACCTTC. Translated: CASSPGGGYGYTF.

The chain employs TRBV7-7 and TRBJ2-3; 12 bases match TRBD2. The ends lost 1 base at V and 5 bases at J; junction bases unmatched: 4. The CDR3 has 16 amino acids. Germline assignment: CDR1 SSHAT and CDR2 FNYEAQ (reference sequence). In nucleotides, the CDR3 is TGTGCCAGCAGCTTAGGGGTACTAGCGGGAGGAGATACGCAGTATTTT. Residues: CASSLGVLAGGDTQYF.

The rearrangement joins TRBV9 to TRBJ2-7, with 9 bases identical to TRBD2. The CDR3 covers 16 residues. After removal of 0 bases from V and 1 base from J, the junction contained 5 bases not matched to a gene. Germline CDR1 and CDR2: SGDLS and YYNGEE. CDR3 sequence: CASSVDSGGGSYEQYF. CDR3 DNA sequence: TGTGCCAGCAGCGTAGATAGCGGGGGAGGGTCCTACGAGCAGTACTTC.

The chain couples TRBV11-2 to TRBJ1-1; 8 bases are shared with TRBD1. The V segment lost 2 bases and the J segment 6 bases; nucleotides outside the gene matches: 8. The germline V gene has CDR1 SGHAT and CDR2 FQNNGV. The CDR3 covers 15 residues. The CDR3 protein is CASSLFRQGAAEAFF. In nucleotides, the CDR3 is TGTGCCAGCAGCTTATTTAGGCAGGGGGCGGCTGAAGCTTTCTTT.

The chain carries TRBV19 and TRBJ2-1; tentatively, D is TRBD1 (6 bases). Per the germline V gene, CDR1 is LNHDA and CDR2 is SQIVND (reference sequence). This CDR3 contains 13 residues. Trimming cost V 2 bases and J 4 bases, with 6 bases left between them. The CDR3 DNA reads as TGTGCCAGTAGTATACAGGGGTACAATGAGCAGTTCTTC. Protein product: CASSIQGYNEQFF.

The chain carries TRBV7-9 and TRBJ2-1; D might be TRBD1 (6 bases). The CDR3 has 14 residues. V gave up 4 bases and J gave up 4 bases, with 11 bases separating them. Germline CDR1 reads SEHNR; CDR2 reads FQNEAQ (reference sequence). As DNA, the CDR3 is TGTGCCAGCAGCTCCGGACAGCCTTACAATGAGCAGTTCTTC. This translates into CASSSGQPYNEQFF.

CDR3 loop: CASSTQRTGELFF. The CDR3 DNA is TGTGCCAGTAGTACTCAACGGACCGGGGAGCTGTTTTTT. V is TRBV19 and J is TRBJ2-2; D gene unclear. V shed 4 bases and J shed 5 bases, with 8 bases lying between them. There are 13 residues in the CDR3. Per germline, CDR1 LNHDA and CDR2 SQIVND (reference sequence).

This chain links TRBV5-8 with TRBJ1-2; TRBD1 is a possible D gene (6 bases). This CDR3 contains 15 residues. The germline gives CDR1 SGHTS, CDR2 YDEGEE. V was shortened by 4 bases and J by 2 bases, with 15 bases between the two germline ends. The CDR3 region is CASSLRDTKNYGYTF. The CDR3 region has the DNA TGTGCCAGCAGCCTCCGGGACACAAAAAACTATGGCTACACCTTC.

The CDR3 DNA reads TGTGCCGGGGGCCGTCGGGGACAGGGGGGGTCCTACAATGAGCAGTTCTTC. Translated: CAGGRRGQGGSYNEQFF. The chain carries TRBV13 and TRBJ2-1; 11 bases align to TRBD1. Germline CDR1 reads PRHDT; CDR2 reads FYEKMQ (reference sequence). With V trimmed by 11 bases and J by 1 base, 13 bases remained unmatched. CDR3 size: 17 residues.

This chain's CDR3 is CASSPYVSTEAFF. In DNA, the CDR3 is TGTGCCAGCAGCCCCTACGTAAGCACTGAAGCTTTCTTT. The rearrangement uses TRBV7-2 and TRBJ1-1; no clear D. The CDR3 loop spans 13 amino acids. The V end lost 5 bases, the J end lost 4 bases, and 11 bases lay between the germline ends. CDR1 is SGHTA and CDR2 is FQGNSA in the germline V gene.

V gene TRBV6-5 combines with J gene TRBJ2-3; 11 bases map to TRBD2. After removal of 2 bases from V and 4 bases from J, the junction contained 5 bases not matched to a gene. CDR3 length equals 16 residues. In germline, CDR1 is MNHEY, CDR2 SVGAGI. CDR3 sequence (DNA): TGTGCCAGCAGTTACGCTACTAGCGGGAGCCCAGATACGCAGTATTTT. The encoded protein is CASSYATSGSPDTQYF.

The CDR3 bases are TGCGCCAGCAGCTCGTTCCAGAGCCGCGCGGGGGGAGCTTTCTTT. This translates into CASSSFQSRAGGAFF. This rearrangement joins TRBV5-1 to TRBJ1-1, with a possible D match to TRBD1 (5 bases). This CDR3 region has 15 residues. Germline lookup yields CDR1 SGHRS and CDR2 YFSETQ. V was shortened by 3 bases and J by 10 bases, with 22 bases between the two germline ends.

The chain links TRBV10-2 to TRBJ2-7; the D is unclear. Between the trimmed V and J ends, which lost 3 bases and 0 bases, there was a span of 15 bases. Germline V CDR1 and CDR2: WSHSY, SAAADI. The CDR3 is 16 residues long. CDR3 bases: TGCGCCAGCAGTGATCATACGGTCCGAAGCTCCTACGAGCAGTACTTC. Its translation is CASSDHTVRSSYEQYF.

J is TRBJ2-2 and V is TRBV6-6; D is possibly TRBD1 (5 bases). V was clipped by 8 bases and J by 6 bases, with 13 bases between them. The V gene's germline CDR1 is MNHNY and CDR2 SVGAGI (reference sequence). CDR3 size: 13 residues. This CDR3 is CASSQGLSGELFF. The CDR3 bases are TGTGCCAGCTCCCAGGGATTATCCGGGGAGCTGTTTTTT.

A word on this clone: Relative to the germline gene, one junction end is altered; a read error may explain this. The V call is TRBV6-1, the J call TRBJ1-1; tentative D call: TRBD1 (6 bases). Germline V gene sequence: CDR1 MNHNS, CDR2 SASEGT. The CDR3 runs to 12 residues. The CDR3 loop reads CASLGQRTKGLF. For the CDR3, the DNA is TGTGCCAGTTTAGGACAGAGAACGAAGGGTCTCTTT.

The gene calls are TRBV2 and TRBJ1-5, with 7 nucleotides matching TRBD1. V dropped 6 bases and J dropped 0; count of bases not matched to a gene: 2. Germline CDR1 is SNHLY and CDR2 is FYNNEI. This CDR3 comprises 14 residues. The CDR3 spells CASRQGNSNQPQHF. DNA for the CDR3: TGTGCCAGCAGACAGGGGAATAGCAATCAGCCCCAGCATTTT. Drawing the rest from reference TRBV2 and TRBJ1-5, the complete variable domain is EPEVTQTPSHQVTQMGQEVILRCVPISNHLYFYWYRQILGQKVEFLVSFYNNEISEKSEIFDDQFSVERPDGSNFTLKIRSTKLEDSAMYFCASRQGNSNQPQHFGDGTRLSIL.

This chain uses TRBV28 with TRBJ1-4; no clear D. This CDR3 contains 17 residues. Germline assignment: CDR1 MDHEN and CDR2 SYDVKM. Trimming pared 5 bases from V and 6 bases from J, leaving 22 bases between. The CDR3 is CASSRRRTGTSDEKLFF. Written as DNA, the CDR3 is TGTGCCAGCAGTCGAAGAAGGACGGGAACCTCCGATGAAAAACTGTTTTTT.

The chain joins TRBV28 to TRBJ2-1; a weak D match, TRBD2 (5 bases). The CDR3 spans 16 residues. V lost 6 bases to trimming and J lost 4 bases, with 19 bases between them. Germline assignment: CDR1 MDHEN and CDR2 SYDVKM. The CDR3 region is CASSPSGLGAYNEQFF. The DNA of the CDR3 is TGTGCCAGCAGCCCCTCGGGATTGGGAGCTTACAATGAGCAGTTCTTC.

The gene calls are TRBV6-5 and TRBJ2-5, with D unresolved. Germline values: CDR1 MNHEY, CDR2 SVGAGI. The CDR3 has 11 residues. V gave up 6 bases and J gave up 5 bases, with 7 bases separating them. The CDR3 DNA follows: TGTGCCAGCAGCCCCGGGGAGACCCAGTACTTC. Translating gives CASSPGETQYF.